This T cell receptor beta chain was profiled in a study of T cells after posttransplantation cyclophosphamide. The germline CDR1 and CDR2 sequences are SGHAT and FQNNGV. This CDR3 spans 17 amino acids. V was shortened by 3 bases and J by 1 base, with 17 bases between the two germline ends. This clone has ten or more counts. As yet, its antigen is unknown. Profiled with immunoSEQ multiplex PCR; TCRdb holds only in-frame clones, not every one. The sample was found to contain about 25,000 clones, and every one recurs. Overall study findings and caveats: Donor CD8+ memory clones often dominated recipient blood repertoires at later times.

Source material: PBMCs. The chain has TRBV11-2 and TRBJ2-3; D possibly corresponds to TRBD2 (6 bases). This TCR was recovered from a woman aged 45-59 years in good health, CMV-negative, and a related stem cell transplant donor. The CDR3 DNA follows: TGTGCCAGCAGCTTCGGCTATAGGAGGGCGGGCACAGATACGCAGTATTTT. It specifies CASSFGYRRAGTDTQYF.